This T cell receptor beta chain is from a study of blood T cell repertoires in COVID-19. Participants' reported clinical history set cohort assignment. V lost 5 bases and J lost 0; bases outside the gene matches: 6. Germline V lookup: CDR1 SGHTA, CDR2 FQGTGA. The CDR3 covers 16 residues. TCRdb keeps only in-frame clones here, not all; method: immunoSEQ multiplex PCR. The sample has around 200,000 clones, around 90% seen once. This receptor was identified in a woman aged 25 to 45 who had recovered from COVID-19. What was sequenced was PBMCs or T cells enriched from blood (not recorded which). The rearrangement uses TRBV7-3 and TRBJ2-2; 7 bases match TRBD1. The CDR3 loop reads CASSRMTGSNTGELFF. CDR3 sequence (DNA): TGTGCCAGCAGCCGAATGACAGGGTCGAACACCGGGGAGCTGTTTTTT.